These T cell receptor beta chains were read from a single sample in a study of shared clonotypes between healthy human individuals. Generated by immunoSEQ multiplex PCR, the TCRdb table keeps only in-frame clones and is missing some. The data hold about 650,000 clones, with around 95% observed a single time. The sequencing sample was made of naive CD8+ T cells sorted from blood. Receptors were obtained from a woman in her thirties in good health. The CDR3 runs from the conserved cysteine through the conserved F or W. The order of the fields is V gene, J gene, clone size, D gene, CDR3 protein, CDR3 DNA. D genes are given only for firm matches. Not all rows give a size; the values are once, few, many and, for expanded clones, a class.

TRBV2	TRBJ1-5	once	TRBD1	CASSVGTDLIGQPQHF	TGTGCCAGCAGTGTGGGGACAGACCTCATTGGGCAGCCCCAGCATTTT
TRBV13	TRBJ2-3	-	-	CASSWDITTDTQYF	TGTGCCAGCAGCTGGGACATCACCACAGATACGCAGTATTTT
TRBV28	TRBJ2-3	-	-	CASSLSVGGSTDTQYF	TGTGCCAGCAGTTTATCTGTCGGGGGTAGCACAGATACGCAGTATTTT
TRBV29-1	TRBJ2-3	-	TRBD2	CSVEAGGRLGTDTQYF	TGCAGCGTTGAGGCGGGAGGCCGTCTCGGCACAGATACGCAGTATTTT
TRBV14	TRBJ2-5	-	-	CASSQVSGVQETQYF	TGTGCCAGCAGCCAAGTATCAGGGGTCCAAGAGACCCAGTACTTC
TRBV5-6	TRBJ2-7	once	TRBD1	CASSLRTGDHEQYF	TGTGCCAGCAGCTTGAGGACAGGGGACCACGAGCAGTACTTC
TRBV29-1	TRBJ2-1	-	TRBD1	CSVEGQGVVGESTYNEQFF	TGCAGCGTCGAGGGACAGGGGGTTGTTGGGGAGTCTACCTACAATGAGCAGTTCTTC
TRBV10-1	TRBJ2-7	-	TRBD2	CASSGLAGPYEQYF	TGCGCCAGCAGTGGACTAGCGGGACCCTACGAGCAGTACTTC
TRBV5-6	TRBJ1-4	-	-	CASSLNLEEKLFF	TGTGCCAGCAGCTTGAATTTGGAAGAAAAACTGTTTTTT
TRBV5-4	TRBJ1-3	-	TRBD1	CASSFEGALGNTIYF	TGTGCCAGCAGCTTCGAGGGGGCGCTTGGAAACACCATATATTTT
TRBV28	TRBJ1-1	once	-	CASSIPPTNTNTEAFF	TGTGCCAGCAGTATCCCTCCGACGAATACGAACACTGAAGCTTTCTTT
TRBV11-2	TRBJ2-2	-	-	CASSLVPGELFF	TGTGCCAGCAGCTTAGTACCCGGGGAGCTGTTTTTT
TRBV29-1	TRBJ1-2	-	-	CSVAFPGAKAIHGYTF	TGCAGCGTTGCGTTCCCCGGCGCCAAAGCTATCCATGGCTACACCTTC
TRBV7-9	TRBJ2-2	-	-	CASSSMGRGLNTGELFF	TGTGCCAGCAGCTCAATGGGGCGGGGCTTGAACACCGGGGAGCTGTTTTTT
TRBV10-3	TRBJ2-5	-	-	CAIRREGAAETQYF	TGTGCCATCAGGAGGGAAGGCGCGGCGGAGACCCAGTACTTC
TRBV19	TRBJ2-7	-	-	CASAAGSWEEQYF	TGTGCCAGTGCCGCGGGCAGCTGGGAGGAGCAGTACTTC
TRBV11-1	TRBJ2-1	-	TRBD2	CASSLAGLAMDEQFF	TGTGCCAGCAGCTTAGCGGGACTAGCGATGGATGAGCAGTTCTTC
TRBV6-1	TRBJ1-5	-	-	CASSEAGRDRLGQPQHF	TGTGCCAGCAGTGAAGCGGGCCGTGACCGCTTAGGTCAGCCCCAGCATTTT
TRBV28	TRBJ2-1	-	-	CASSVPTSGSTKRYNEQFF	TGTGCCAGCAGTGTCCCTACCTCCGGGAGCACGAAACGTTACAATGAGCAGTTCTTC
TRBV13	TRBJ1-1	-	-	CASSPGGWGGNTEAFF	TGTGCCAGCAGCCCCGGCGGGTGGGGCGGAAACACTGAAGCTTTCTTT
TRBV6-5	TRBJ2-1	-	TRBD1	CASSFSGQAYNEQFF	TGTGCCAGCAGTTTTTCGGGACAGGCATACAATGAGCAGTTCTTC
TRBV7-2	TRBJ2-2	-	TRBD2	CASSSGTSGITGELFF	TGTGCCAGCAGCTCCGGGACTAGCGGGATAACCGGGGAGCTGTTTTTT
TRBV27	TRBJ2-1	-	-	CASSPLPGGTYNEQFF	TGTGCCAGCAGTCCCCTACCAGGAGGGACCTACAATGAGCAGTTCTTC
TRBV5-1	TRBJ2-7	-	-	CASSFLASYEQYF	TGCGCCAGCAGCTTCCTCGCCTCCTACGAGCAGTACTTC
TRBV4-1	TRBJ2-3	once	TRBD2	CASSLGLAGDTQYF	TGCGCCAGCAGCCTGGGACTAGCCGGTGATACGCAGTATTTT
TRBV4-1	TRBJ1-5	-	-	CASSQDSAYGGQPQHF	TGCGCCAGCAGCCAAGACTCGGCTTATGGAGGTCAGCCCCAGCATTTT
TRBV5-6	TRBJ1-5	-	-	CASSLGLGPQHF	TGTGCCAGCAGCTTGGGGTTGGGGCCCCAGCATTTT